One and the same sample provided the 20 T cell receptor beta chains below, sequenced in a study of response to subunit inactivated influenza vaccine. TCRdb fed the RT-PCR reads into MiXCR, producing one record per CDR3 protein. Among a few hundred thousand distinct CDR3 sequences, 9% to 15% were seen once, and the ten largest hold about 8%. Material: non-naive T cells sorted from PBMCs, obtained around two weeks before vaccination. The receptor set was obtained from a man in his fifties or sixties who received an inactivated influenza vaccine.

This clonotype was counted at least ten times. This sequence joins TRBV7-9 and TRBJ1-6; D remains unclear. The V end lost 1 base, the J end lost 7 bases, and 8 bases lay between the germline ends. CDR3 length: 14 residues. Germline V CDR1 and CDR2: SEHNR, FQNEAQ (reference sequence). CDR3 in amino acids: CASSLEGSNSPLHF. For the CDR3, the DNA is TGTGCCAGCAGCTTAGAGGGCAGCAATTCACCCCTCCACTTT.

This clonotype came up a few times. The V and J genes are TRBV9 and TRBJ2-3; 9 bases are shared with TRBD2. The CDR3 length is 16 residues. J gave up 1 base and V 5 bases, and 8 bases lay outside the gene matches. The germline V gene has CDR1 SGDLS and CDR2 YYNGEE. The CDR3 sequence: CASSTSGSDGTDTQYF. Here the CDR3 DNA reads TGTGCCAGCAGTACTAGCGGGTCTGATGGCACAGATACGCAGTATTTT. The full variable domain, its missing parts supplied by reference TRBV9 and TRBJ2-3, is DSGVTQTPKHLITATGQRVTLRCSPRSGDLSVYWYQQSLDQGLQFLIQYYNGEERAKGNILERFSAQQFPDLHSELNLSSLELGDSALYFCASSTSGSDGTDTQYFGPGTRLTVL.

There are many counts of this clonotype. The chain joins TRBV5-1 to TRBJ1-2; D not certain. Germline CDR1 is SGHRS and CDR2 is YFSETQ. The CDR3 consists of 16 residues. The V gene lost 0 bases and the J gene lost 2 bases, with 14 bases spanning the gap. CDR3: CASSLEAGYRNYGYTF. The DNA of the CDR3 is TGCGCCAGCAGCTTGGAGGCTGGTTACAGAAACTATGGCTACACCTTC.

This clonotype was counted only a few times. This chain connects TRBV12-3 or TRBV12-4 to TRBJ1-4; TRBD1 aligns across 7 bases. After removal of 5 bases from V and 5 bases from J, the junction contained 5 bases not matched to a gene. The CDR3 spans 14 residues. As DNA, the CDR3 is TGTGCCAGCAGTAGGGACAGTTCCAATGAAAAACTGTTTTTT. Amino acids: CASSRDSSNEKLFF.

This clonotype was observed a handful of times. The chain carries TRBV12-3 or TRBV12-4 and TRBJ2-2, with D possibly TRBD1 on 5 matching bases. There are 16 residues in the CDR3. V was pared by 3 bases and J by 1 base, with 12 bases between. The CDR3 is CASSFETAGNTGELFF. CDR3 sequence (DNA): TGTGCCAGCAGTTTTGAGACAGCTGGGAACACCGGGGAGCTGTTTTTT.

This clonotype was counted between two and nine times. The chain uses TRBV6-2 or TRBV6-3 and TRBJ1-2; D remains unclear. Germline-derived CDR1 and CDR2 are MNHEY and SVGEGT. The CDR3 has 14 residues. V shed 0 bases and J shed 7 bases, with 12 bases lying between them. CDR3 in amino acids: CASSYSIMGGGYTF. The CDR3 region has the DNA TGTGCCAGCAGTTACTCGATAATGGGAGGTGGCTACACCTTC.

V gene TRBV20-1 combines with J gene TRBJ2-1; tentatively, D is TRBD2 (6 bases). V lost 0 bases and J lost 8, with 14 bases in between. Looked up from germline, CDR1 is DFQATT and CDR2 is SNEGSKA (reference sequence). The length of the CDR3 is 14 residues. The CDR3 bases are TGCAGTGCTAGAGAAGGGACGGGGGTCTATGAGCAGTTCTTC. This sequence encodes CSAREGTGVYEQFF.

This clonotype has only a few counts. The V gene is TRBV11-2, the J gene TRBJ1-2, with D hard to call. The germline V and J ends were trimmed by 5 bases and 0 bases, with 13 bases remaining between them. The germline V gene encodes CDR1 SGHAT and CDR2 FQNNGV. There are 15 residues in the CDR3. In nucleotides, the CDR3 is TGTGCCAGCAGCCTAACAGATGGTTCTAACTATGGCTACACCTTC. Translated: CASSLTDGSNYGYTF.

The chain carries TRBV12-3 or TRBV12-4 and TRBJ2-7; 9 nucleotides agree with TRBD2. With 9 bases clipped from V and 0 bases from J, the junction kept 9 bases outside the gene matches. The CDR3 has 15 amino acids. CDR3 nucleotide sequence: TGTGCCAGTACTCGGACTAGCGCAAGCTCCTACGAGCAGTACTTC. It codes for CASTRTSASSYEQYF.

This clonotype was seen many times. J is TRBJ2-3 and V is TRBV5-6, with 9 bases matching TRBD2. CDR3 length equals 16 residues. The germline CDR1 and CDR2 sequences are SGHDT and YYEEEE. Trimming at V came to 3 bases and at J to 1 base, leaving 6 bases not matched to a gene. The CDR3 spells CASSWTAGGRTDTQYF. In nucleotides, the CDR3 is TGTGCCAGCAGCTGGACGGCGGGGGGGCGCACAGATACGCAGTATTTT.

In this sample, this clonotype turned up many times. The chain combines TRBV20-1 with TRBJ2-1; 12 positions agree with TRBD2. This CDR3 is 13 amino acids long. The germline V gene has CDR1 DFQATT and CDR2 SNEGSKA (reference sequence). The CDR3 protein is CSGLAGWDNEQFF. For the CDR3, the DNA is TGCAGCGGACTAGCGGGGTGGGACAATGAGCAGTTCTTC.

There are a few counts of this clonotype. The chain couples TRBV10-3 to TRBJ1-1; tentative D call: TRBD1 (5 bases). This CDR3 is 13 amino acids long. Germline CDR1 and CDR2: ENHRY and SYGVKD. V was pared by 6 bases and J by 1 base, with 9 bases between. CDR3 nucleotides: TGTGCCATCAGGTCCGACAGGAACACTGAAGCTTTCTTT. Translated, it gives CAIRSDRNTEAFF.

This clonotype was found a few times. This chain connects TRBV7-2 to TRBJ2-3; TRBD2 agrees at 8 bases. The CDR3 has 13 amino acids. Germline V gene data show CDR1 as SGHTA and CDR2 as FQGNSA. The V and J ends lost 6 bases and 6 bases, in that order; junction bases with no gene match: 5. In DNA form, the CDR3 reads TGTGCCAGCAGATCAGCGGGAGTGGATACGCAGTATTTT. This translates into CASRSAGVDTQYF.

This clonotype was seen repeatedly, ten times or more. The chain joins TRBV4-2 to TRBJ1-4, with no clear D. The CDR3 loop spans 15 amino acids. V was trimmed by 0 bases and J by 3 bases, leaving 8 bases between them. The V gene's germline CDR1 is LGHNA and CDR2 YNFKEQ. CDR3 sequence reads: CASSQERRANEKLFF. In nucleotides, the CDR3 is TGTGCCAGCAGCCAAGAGAGAAGGGCTAATGAAAAACTGTTTTTT.

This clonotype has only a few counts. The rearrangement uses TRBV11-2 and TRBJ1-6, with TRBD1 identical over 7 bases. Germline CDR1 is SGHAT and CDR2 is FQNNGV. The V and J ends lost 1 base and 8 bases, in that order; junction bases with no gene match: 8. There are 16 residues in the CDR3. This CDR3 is CASSLVGGTAYSPLHF. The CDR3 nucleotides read TGTGCCAGCAGCTTAGTAGGAGGGACAGCTTATTCACCCCTCCACTTT.

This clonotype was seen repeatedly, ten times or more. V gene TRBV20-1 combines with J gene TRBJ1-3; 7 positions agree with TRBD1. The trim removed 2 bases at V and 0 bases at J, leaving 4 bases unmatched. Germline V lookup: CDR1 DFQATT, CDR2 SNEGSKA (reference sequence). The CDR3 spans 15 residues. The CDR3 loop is CSARFTGDSGNTIYF. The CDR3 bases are TGCAGTGCTAGATTCACAGGGGACTCTGGAAACACCATATATTTT.

The CDR3 here is CASSLDGFTYEQYF. The CDR3 region has the DNA TGTGCCAGCAGCTTGGACGGTTTTACCTACGAGCAGTACTTC. The rearrangement links TRBV7-2 to TRBJ2-7; D ambiguous. Trimming cost V 3 bases and J 2 bases, with 11 bases left between them. CDR3 length: 14 amino acids. Germline V CDR1 and CDR2: SGHTA, FQGNSA. Filled out from reference TRBV7-2 and TRBJ2-7, the complete variable domain reads GAGVSQSPSNKVTEKGKDVELRCDPISGHTALYWYRQSLGQGLEFLIYFQGNSAPDKSGLPSDRFSAERTGGSVSTLTIQRTQQEDSAVYLCASSLDGFTYEQYFGPGTRLTVT.

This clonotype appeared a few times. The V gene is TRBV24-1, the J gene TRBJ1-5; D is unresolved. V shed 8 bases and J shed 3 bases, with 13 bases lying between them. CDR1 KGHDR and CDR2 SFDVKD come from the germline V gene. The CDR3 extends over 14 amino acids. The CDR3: CATNAGLHNQPQHF. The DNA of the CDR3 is TGTGCCACCAATGCCGGGCTCCACAATCAGCCCCAGCATTTT.

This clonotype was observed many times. The CDR3 loop reads CASSQRGVWVTQYF. For the CDR3, the DNA is TGCGCCAGCAGCCAAAGGGGAGTTTGGGTTACGCAGTATTTT. The chain employs TRBV4-1 and TRBJ2-3, with D perhaps given as TRBD1 or TRBD2 (5 bases each). The V end was cut by 2 bases, the J end by 8 bases, with 14 bases between. The CDR3 spans 14 residues. Germline values: CDR1 MGHRA, CDR2 YSYEKL.

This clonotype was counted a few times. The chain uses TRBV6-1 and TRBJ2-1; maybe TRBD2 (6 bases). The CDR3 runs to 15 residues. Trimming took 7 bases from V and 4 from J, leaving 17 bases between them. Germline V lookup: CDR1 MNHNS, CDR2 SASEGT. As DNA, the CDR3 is TGTGCCAGCACCCAAGTCGCCGGGGGTTACAATGAGCAGTTCTTC. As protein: CASTQVAGGYNEQFF.